This T cell receptor (beta chain) was identified in a study of blood T cell repertoires in COVID-19. About the study: Donors in the United States, Italy and Spain gave samples during acute or convalescent COVID-19. In each case, the material was cDNA or gDNA derived from T cells, B-cell-depleted T cells, or PBMCs.

As handled by the study authors: Reference gene primer amplification gave nucleated cell count estimates. Produced via immunoSEQ multiplex PCR; TCRdb's table is partial and in-frame only. For V, J and clone size, that table is used; D and trimming come from the DNA. The sample has approximately 150,000 clones; 84% are singletons. The length of the CDR3 is 13 residues. Trimming removed 1 base from V and 3 bases from J, with 3 bases in between. Sequencing used peripheral blood. This clonotype was obtained from a woman in her fifties or sixties in a cohort sampled during active or convalescent COVID-19. The chain links TRBV12-3 or TRBV12-4 to TRBJ1-4; D is uncertain. CDR3 nucleotides: TGTGCCAGCAGTTTAGGAGCTAATGAAAAACTGTTTTTT. Translating gives CASSLGANEKLFF.